One sample yielded the 9 T cell receptor beta chains listed below, sequenced in a study of blood T cells in healthy people across ages (dated by TCRdb to between 2014 and 2016). The receptor library was made with 5' RACE. Sequencing used an Illumina HiSeq 2500. A second roughly 6 to 12 cycle PCR used a sample-barcoded 5' primer and a J-beta primer mix. TCRdb's own reprocessing of the public reads used fastp at Q25 and MiXCR and kept productive beta chains. One record per CDR3 amino acid sequence lists the most common genes and DNA. The sample yields 1.5 million to 2 million distinct CDR3 sequences; roughly 30% were counted once. Over 7% of the sample is in the top ten clones. Sequencing was performed on blood. Receptor source: a woman in her twenties or thirties in good health.

This clonotype was counted between two and nine times. The V gene is TRBV5-1, the J gene TRBJ1-1; no firm D call. The CDR3 contains 14 residues. The V end was cut by 1 base, the J end by 1 base, with 8 bases between. Per the germline V gene, CDR1 is SGHRS and CDR2 is YFSETQ. CDR3: CASSLKVQNTEAFF. CDR3 nucleotide sequence: TGCGCCAGCAGCTTGAAAGTCCAGAACACTGAAGCTTTCTTT.

The chain joins TRBV11-2 to TRBJ2-7; D is unclear. This CDR3 comprises 13 residues. In germline, CDR1 is SGHAT, CDR2 FQNNGV. The V end lost 0 bases, the J end lost 7 bases, and 10 bases lay between the germline ends. In nucleotides, the CDR3 is TGTGCCAGCAGCTTAGATGTGTTTTGGGAGCAGTACTTC. This sequence encodes CASSLDVFWEQYF.

The CDR3 sequence is CASSQAGGASGELFF. Here the CDR3 DNA reads TGCGCCAGCAGCCAAGCAGGGGGCGCGTCCGGGGAGCTGTTTTTT. The chain recombines TRBV4-1 with TRBJ2-2; 8 positions agree with TRBD1. The V segment lost 1 base and the J segment 6 bases; nucleotides outside the gene matches: 4. This CDR3 region has 15 residues. Looked up from germline, CDR1 is MGHRA and CDR2 is YSYEKL.

There are a few counts of this clonotype. The chain combines TRBV5-1 with TRBJ1-4; D perhaps matches TRBD1 (6 bases). The CDR3 contains 17 residues. Per the germline V gene, CDR1 is SGHRS and CDR2 is YFSETQ. The V gene lost 2 bases and the J gene lost 4 bases, with 18 bases spanning the gap. CDR3 nucleotide sequence: TGCGCCAGCAGCTTAAAAATAGGACAGCTTGATAATGAAAAACTGTTTTTT. Translation: CASSLKIGQLDNEKLFF.

This chain links TRBV29-1 with TRBJ1-2; TRBD1 aligns across 8 bases. CDR1 and CDR2 (germline): SQVTM, ANQGSEA. The CDR3 consists of 13 residues. The V and J ends lost 3 bases and 5 bases, in that order; junction bases with no gene match: 5. The CDR3 region is CSVDQGARYGYTF. The CDR3 DNA reads as TGCAGCGTTGATCAGGGGGCGCGGTATGGCTACACCTTC. Looking up the rest from reference TRBV29-1 and TRBJ1-2 gives the full variable domain: SAVISQKPSRDICQRGTSLTIQCQVDSQVTMMFWYRQQPGQSLTLIATANQGSEATYESGFVIDKFPISRPNLTFSTLTVSNMSPEDSSIYLCSVDQGARYGYTFGSGTRLTVV.

This clonotype has at least ten counts. The CDR3 loop is CASSQDIATQYF. CDR3 DNA: TGTGCCAGCAGCCAAGATATCGCGACCCAGTACTTC. The chain has TRBV3-1 and TRBJ2-5, with D unresolved. The V gene lost 0 bases and the J gene lost 7 bases, with 6 bases spanning the gap. The germline V gene has CDR1 LGHDT and CDR2 YNNKEL (reference sequence). CDR3 length: 12 amino acids.

This chain joins TRBV27 and TRBJ1-1, with no clear D. Trimming left V 8 bases short and J 11 bases short, with 15 bases between. Germline V gene sequence: CDR1 MNHEY, CDR2 SMNVEV (reference sequence). The CDR3 is 11 amino acids. CDR3 sequence (DNA): TGTGCCAGCGGCAAACTCTATGGGGCTTTCTTT. This codes for CASGKLYGAFF.

V and J are TRBV27 and TRBJ2-5; TRBD2 is a possible D gene (7 bases). The V end was cut by 8 bases, the J end by 5 bases, with 12 bases between. CDR1 MNHEY and CDR2 SMNVEV come from the germline V gene (reference sequence). The CDR3 runs to 12 residues. The CDR3 sequence is CASGGAVETQYF. The CDR3 bases are TGTGCCAGCGGGGGGGCCGTCGAGACCCAGTACTTC.

This clonotype turned up a few times. This may arise from a read error, as a much more abundant clone is one base away. This chain links TRBV7-2 with TRBJ2-5; tentatively, D is TRBD1 or TRBD2 (5 bases each). The CDR3 is 13 amino acids. Germline-derived CDR1 and CDR2 are SGHTA and FQGNSA. V was trimmed by 5 bases and J by 5 bases, leaving 12 bases between them. The CDR3 DNA follows: TGTACCAGCAGCCCTCGCAGGGAGGAGACCCAGTACTTC. Its protein is CTSSPRREETQYF.